Listed below are T cell receptor beta chains from one sample, sequenced in a study of regulatory T cells in long-lasting Graves disease. MiXCR, applied by TCRdb to the multiplex PCR reads, yields one record per CDR3 protein. The table records over 450,000 distinct CDR3 sequences, 20% to 25% of them present only once. The input for sequencing was peripheral blood mononuclear cells (PBMCs), taken when the disease was refractory, from a patient treated with antithyroid drugs. The receptor source for this set is a female donor with Graves disease. CDR3s include the opening cysteine and the closing phenylalanine or tryptophan. Fields, in order: V gene, D gene, clone size, J gene, CDR3 DNA, CDR3 protein. The D gene is left open where the match is weak. Clone size appears in some rows only: once, few, many, or a class for an expanded clone.

>TRBV2|-|many|TRBJ2-7
TGTGCCATCGGGGGGGACAGCTCCTACGAGCAGTACTTC
CAIGGDSSYEQYF
>TRBV6-1|TRBD2|many|TRBJ2-1
TGTGCCAGCAGGTTACTAGCGGGAGCTTCCCATGAGCAGTTCTTC
CASRLLAGASHEQFF
>TRBV12-3/TRBV12-4|-|few|TRBJ2-3
TGTGCCAGCAAGGACGGCTACACAGATACGCAGTATTTT
CASKDGYTDTQYF
>TRBV6-1|TRBD1|many|TRBJ1-2
TGTGCCAGCAGGAGGACAGGGAGCTATGGCTACACCTTC
CASRRTGSYGYTF
>TRBV28|-|-|TRBJ2-2
TGTGCCAGCAGCTCGCGTAGGGGCCACGCGAACACCGGGGAGCTGTTTTTT
CASSSRRGHANTGELFF
>TRBV24-1|TRBD1|many|TRBJ2-7
TGTGCCACCAGTGATTTGACGGACAGGTCGAACGAGCAGTACTTC
CATSDLTDRSNEQYF
>TRBV12-5|-|many|TRBJ1-1
TGTGCTAGTGCACTGAACACTGAAGCTTTCTTT
CASALNTEAFF
>TRBV29-1|TRBD1|-|TRBJ1-2
TGCAGCGTTGATAGACAGGGGCCCGACTATGGCTACACCTTC
CSVDRQGPDYGYTF
>TRBV29-1|TRBD1|few|TRBJ2-5
TGCAGCGATGACGGACAGGGAGGCCAAGAGACCCAGTACTTC
CSDDGQGGQETQYF
>TRBV12-5|-|many|TRBJ2-5
TGTGCTAGTGGTTTGGTACTTAGGAGCGACCAAGAGACCCAGTACTTC
CASGLVLRSDQETQYF
>TRBV6-1|-|-|TRBJ2-7
TGTGCCACCACTACCCAGCTAAGGTCTTACGAGCAGTACTTC
CATTTQLRSYEQYF
>TRBV6-5|-|-|TRBJ2-2
TGTGCCAGCAGTTACTCGATCAGCGCAACCGGGGAGCTGTTTTTT
CASSYSISATGELFF
>TRBV29-1|-|few|TRBJ1-4
TGCAGCGTATATCGACTGGCAACTAATGAAAAACTGTTTTTT
CSVYRLATNEKLFF
>TRBV7-2|-|many|TRBJ2-7
TGTGCCAGCAGCTTATGGTCGGCACCCCACGAGCAGTACTTC
CASSLWSAPHEQYF
>TRBV30|-|-|TRBJ2-7
TGTGCCTGGAGTGTATCGGGAGAATCCTACGAGCAGTACTTC
CAWSVSGESYEQYF
>TRBV30|-|-|TRBJ1-2
TGTGCCTGGAGTAAACCGAGATTCAGCTATGGCTACACCTTC
CAWSKPRFSYGYTF
>TRBV20-1|TRBD1|many|TRBJ1-1
TGCAGCGCACCCGGGACAGCAAGCCTTGGGGCTTTCTTT
CSAPGTASLGAFF
>TRBV29-1|-|-|TRBJ1-5
TGCAGCGTCCGAGGGACCTTTGATCAGCCCCAGCATTTT
CSVRGTFDQPQHF
>TRBV2|TRBD1|many|TRBJ1-2
TGTGCCAGCAGATCGACAGGGAACTATGGCTACGCCTTC
CASRSTGNYGYAF
>TRBV12-3/TRBV12-4|TRBD1|many|TRBJ1-5
TGTGCCAGCAGCCCGCACGGACAGGGGAGGGATCAGCCCCAGCATTTT
CASSPHGQGRDQPQHF
>TRBV5-4|-|-|TRBJ2-7
TGTGCCAGCAGCTTGGGTGGGCTAGCGCGGGAGCAGTACTTC
CASSLGGLAREQYF
>TRBV27|-|few|TRBJ2-2
TGTGCCAGCAGTTTATCCCCCTCCCCCGTCCGTGCGCGGACCAACACCGGGGAGCTGTTTTTT
CASSLSPSPVRARTNTGELFF
>TRBV3-1|TRBD1|-|TRBJ1-1
TGTGCCAGCAGCCATACCAGGACAGGAGGGAACACTGAAGCTTTCTTT
CASSHTRTGGNTEAFF
>TRBV4-1|-|few|TRBJ1-6
TGCGCCAGCAGCCAAGACCCACCCCTGACTGCGCGTAATTCACCCCTCCACTTT
CASSQDPPLTARNSPLHF
>TRBV27|TRBD1|many|TRBJ2-7
TGTGCCAGCAGAACTGAACAGGGGGCTTCCTACGAGCAGTACTTC
CASRTEQGASYEQYF